This paragraph reports one T cell receptor (beta chain). Reverse transcription of roughly 0.5 to 1 ug RNA used random hexamers. TCRdb redid the calling of the immunoSEQ multiplex PCR reads with MiXCR, one entry per CDR3 protein. The data contain more than 70,000 distinct CDR3 sequences, 90% to 95% of them seen just once; the ten biggest clones take up approximately 0.46%. The data stem from a study of CD8 T cells in Susac syndrome. Trimming cost V 2 bases and J 4 bases, with 11 bases left between them. The CDR3 contains 15 residues. Germline V gene sequence: CDR1 SNHLY, CDR2 FYNNEI. This clonotype originated in a human donor with multiple sclerosis. The sample consisted of CD8+ T cells from PBMCs. The rearrangement uses TRBV2 and TRBJ1-4; TRBD1 is a possible D gene (5 bases). The CDR3 loop reads CASSEYGGSNEKLFF. CDR3 coding DNA: TGTGCCAGCAGTGAATACGGGGGAAGTAATGAAAAACTGTTTTTT.